Following are 3 T cell receptor beta chains from one sample sequenced in a study of T cells in Graves' hyperthyroidism and ophthalmopathy. There were TCR beta CDR3 regions amplified from RNA transcripts. The study used the HTBI primer set for a first-round RT-PCR of the TCR CDR3. TCRdb fed the multiplex PCR reads into MiXCR, producing one record per CDR3 protein. The repertoire holds hundreds of thousands of distinct CDR3 sequences, 20% seen once, with over 45% in the top ten. Material: blood. These TCRs come from a man in his forties with Graves' ophthalmopathy.

The chain recombines TRBV19 with TRBJ2-7; 12 positions match TRBD1. This CDR3 has 16 amino acids. Germline V gene lookup returns CDR1 LNHDA and CDR2 SQIVND (reference sequence). V gave up 5 bases and J gave up 9 bases; unmatched junction bases: 14. The CDR3 DNA sequence: TGTGCCAGTAGTGACCACCCGGGACAGGGGGCGTTCGGGCAGTACTTC. Residues: CASSDHPGQGAFGQYF.

The chain has TRBV11-2 and TRBJ2-1; 7 bases fit TRBD2. Germline trimming cut 6 bases from V and 7 bases from J; bases unmatched to any gene: 12. CDR1 SGHAT and CDR2 FQNNGV come from the germline V gene. This CDR3 contains 15 residues. The CDR3 DNA reads as TGTGCCAGCAGGCGGGGGAGGGCCGAATGGAATGAGCAGTTCTTC. Its translation is CASRRGRAEWNEQFF.

The chain carries TRBV6-2 or TRBV6-3 and TRBJ2-1; D is unresolved. Trimming removed 2 bases from V and 4 bases from J, with 12 bases in between. The germline CDR1 and CDR2 sequences are MNHEY and SVGEGT. The CDR3 totals 15 residues. The CDR3 DNA is TGTGCCAGCAGTTACCATAACCCCTCGTACAATGAGCAGTTCTTC. The encoded protein is CASSYHNPSYNEQFF.